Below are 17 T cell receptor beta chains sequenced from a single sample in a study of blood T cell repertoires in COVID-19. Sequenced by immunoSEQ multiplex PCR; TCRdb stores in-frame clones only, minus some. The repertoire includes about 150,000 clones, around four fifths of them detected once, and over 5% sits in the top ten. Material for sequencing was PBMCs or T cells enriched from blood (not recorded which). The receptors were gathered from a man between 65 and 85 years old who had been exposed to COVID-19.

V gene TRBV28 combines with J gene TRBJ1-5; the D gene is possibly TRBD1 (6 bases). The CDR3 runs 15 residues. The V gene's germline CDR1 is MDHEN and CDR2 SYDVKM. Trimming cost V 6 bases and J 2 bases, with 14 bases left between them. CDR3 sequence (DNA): TGTGCCAGCAGGGGGGGGCAAGCGGGCAATCAGCCCCAGCATTTT. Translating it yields CASRGGQAGNQPQHF.

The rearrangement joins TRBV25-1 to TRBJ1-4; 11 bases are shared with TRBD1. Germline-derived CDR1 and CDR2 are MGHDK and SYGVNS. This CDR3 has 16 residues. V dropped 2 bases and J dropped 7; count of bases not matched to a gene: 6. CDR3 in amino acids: CASSETGTGGTEKLFF. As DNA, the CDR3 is TGTGCCAGCAGTGAAACCGGGACAGGGGGGACTGAAAAACTGTTTTTT.

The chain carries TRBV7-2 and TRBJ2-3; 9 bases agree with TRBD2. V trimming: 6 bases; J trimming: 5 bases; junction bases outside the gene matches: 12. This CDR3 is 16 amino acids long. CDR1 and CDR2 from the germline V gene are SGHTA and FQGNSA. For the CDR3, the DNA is TGTGCCAGCAGGGCCGGGCTAGCGGGAATATTAGATACGCAGTATTTT. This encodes CASRAGLAGILDTQYF.

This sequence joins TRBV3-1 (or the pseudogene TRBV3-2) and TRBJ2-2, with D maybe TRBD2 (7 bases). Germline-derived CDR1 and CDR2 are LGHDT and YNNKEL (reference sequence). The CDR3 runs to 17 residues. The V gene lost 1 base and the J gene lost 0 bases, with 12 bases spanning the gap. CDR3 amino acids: CASSQVGGAANTGELFF. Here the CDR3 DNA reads TGTGCCAGCAGCCAAGTTGGGGGGGCCGCGAACACCGGGGAGCTGTTTTTT.

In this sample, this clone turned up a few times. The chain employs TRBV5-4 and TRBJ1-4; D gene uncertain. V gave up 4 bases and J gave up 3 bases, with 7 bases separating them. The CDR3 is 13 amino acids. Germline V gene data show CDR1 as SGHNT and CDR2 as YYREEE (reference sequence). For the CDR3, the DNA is TGTGCCAGCAGCCTTGTAGCTAATGAAAAACTGTTTTTT. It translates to CASSLVANEKLFF.

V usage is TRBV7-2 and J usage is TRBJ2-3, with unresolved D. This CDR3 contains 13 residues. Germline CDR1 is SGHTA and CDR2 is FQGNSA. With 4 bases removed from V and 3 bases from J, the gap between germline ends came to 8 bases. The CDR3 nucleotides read TGTGCCAGCAGCTCGTTCGGGACAGATACGCAGTATTTT. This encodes CASSSFGTDTQYF.

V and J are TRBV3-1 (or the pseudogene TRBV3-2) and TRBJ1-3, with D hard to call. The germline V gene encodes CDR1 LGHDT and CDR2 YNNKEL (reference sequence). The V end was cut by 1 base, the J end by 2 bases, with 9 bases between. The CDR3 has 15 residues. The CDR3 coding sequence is TGTGCCAGCAGCCAAGCCGTTAACACTGGAAACACCATATATTTT. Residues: CASSQAVNTGNTIYF.

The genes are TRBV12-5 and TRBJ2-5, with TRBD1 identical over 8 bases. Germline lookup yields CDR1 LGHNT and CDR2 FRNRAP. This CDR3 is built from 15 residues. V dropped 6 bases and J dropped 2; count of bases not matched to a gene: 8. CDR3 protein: CASGTGQGPQETQYF. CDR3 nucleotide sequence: TGTGCTAGTGGCACCGGACAGGGCCCTCAAGAGACCCAGTACTTC.

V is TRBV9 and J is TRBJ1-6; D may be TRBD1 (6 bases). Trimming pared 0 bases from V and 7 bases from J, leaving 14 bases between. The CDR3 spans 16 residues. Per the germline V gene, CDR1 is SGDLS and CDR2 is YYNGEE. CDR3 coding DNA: TGTGCCAGCAGCGTAGATCCCGAGGGGGTAAATTCACCCCTCCACTTT. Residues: CASSVDPEGVNSPLHF. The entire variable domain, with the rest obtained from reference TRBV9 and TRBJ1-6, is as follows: DSGVTQTPKHLITATGQRVTLRCSPRSGDLSVYWYQQSLDQGLQFLIQYYNGEERAKGNILERFSAQQFPDLHSELNLSSLELGDSALYFCASSVDPEGVNSPLHFGNGTRLTVT.

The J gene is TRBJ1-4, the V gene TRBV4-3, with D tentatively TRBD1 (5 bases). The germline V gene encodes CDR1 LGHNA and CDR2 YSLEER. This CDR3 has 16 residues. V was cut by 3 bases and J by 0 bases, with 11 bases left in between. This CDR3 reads CASSHFLQATNEKLFF. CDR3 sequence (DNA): TGCGCCAGCAGCCATTTCCTACAGGCAACTAATGAAAAACTGTTTTTT.

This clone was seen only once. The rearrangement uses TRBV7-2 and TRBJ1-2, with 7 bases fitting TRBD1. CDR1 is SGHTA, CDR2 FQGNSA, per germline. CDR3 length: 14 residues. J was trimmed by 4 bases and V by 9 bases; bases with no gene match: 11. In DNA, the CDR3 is TGTGCCAGTTTCGACAGGGTTTTCCTCTATGGCTACACCTTC. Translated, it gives CASFDRVFLYGYTF.

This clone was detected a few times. In DNA form, the CDR3 reads TGTGCCAGCAGCACCACATCAGGCACTGAAGCTTTCTTT. This gives the protein CASSTTSGTEAFF. The V gene is TRBV7-2, the J gene TRBJ1-1; D gene uncertain. CDR1 and CDR2 (germline): SGHTA, FQGNSA. The CDR3 length is 13 residues. V lost 5 bases to trimming and J lost 4 bases, with 11 bases between them.

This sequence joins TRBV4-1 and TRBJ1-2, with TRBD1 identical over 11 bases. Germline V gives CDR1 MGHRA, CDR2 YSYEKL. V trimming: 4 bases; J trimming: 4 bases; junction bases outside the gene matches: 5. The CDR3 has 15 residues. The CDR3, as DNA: TGCGCCAGCAGCCTTGGGACAGGGGGGGTCTATGGCTACACCTTC. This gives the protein CASSLGTGGVYGYTF.

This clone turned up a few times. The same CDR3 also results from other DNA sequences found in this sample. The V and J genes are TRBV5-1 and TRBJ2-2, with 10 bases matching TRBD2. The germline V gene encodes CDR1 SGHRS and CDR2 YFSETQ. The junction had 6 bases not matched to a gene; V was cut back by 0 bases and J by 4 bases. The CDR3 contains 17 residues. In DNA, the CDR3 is TGCGCCAGCAGCTTGGTCCTAGCGGGAGTAAGCACCGGGGAGCTGTTTTTT. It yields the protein CASSLVLAGVSTGELFF.

The CDR3 DNA follows: TGTGCCAGTAGACTAGCGGGAGGAACAGAGACCCAGTACTTC. Translating gives CASRLAGGTETQYF. The genes are TRBV19 and TRBJ2-5; TRBD2 matches at 12 bases. Germline lookup yields CDR1 LNHDA and CDR2 SQIVND (reference sequence). Trimming at V came to 6 bases and at J to 4 bases, leaving 3 bases not matched to a gene. The CDR3 has 14 amino acids.

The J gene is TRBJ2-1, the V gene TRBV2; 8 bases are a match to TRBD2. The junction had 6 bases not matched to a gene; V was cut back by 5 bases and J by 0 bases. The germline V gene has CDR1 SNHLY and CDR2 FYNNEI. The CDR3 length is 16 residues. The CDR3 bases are TGTGCCAGCAGTTCCGGGACTAGGGTCTCCTACAATGAGCAGTTCTTC. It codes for CASSSGTRVSYNEQFF.

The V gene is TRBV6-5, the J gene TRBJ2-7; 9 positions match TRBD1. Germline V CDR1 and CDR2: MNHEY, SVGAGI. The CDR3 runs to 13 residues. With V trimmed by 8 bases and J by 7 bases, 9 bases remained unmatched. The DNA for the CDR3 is TGTGCCAGCGCCCAGTGGGACAGGGTAGAGCAGTACTTC. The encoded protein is CASAQWDRVEQYF.